This TCR beta chain was captured in a study of blood T cell repertoires in COVID-19 (dated by TCRdb to the early 2020s). With regard to the full study: The collaborator samples originated in the United States, Italy and Spain and spanned the acute and convalescent phases of COVID-19. The material from the prospective study consisted of cDNA or gDNA derived from T cells, B-cell-depleted T cells, or PBMCs. Deeply sampled blood TCRbeta repertoires from subjects exposed to, actively infected with, or recovered from COVID-19 were included in the dataset. The repertoires were made available in a free public database intended to serve as a resource for research on the immune response to SARS-CoV-2. The samples were drawn from the first 160 participants of the ongoing ImmuneRACE study and from some 1,300 subjects provided by 6 global collaborators. Sample metadata almost always included a de-identified subject ID, COVID-19 status, age in years and sex. Where available, HLA class I and class II types were obtained from metadata supplied by the sample provider rather than from assay-based typing. What the work shows at the level of the full study, not this receptor alone: How much clinical and demographic metadata was included differed by source and by participant, and the metadata was provided uncurated.

Regarding this clone: No cognate antigen has been identified for it. The record has no base qualities; no much larger clone is one base away.

The CDR3 spans 14 residues, from the cysteine through the phenylalanine. Only the CDR3 region is kept as DNA, spanning 42 bases read in frame from base 1. V has 4 bases trimmed and J has 4 bases trimmed; junction bases matching no gene number 6. The germline V gene yields LGHNA for CDR1 and YNFKEQ for CDR2. One collaborating source in Seattle enrolled patients while the patients were actively infected and followed the patients over time throughout the course of disease. Whole blood was collected in K2EDTA tubes by collaborating institutions according to the institutions' own protocols. Collaborator samples were shipped for TCRbeta analysis as frozen whole blood, isolated PBMCs, or DNA extracted from either sample type. TCRbeta CDR3 regions were amplified from genomic DNA by means of the immunoSEQ Assay, a bias-controlled multiplex PCR. As for the authors' bioinformatics: Nucleated cell counts per sample were estimated from amplification of reference gene primers within the assay. To quantify the absolute abundance of each unique TCRbeta CDR3 rearrangement, sequence reads were collapsed and filtered. For each sample, productive Simpson clonality was calculated by taking the square root of Simpson's diversity index across productive rearrangements. TCRdb carries this immuneACCESS record with in-frame sequences only. Its versions omit some clonotypes, under half of them owing to an unresolved V gene in the studies checked, with the rest unexplained. The D gene and trimming were derived from the DNA, and the V and J assignments and clone size from that table. The sample table shows some 370,000 clones, and over 75% are seen once. The top ten clonotypes cover about 9.4% of the sample.

The TCR originated in a woman in her 30s with COVID-19, enrolled during active disease. Sequencing was done on a sample of peripheral blood. In this chain, TRBV4-2 is recombined with TRBJ2-5, with TRBD2 identical over 7 junction bases. The nucleotide sequence is TGTGCCAGCAGCCTAGCGGGTCTTGGAGAGACCCAGTACTTC. It codes for CASSLAGLGETQYF.